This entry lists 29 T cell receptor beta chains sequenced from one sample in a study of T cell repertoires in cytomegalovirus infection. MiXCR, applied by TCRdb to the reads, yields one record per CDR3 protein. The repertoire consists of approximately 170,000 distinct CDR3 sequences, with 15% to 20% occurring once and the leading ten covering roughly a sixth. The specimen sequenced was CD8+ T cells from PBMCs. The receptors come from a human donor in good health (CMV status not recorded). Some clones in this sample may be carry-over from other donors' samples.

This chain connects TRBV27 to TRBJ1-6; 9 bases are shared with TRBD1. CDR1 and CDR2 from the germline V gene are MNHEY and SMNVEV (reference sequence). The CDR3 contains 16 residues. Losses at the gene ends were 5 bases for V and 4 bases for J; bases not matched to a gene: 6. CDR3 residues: CASSDDRGSYNSPLHF. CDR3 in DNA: TGTGCCAGCAGTGACGACAGGGGGAGTTATAATTCACCCCTCCACTTT.

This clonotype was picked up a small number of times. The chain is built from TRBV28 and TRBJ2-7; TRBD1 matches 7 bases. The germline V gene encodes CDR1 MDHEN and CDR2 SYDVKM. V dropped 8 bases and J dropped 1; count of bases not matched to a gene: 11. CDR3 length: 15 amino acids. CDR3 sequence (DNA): TGTGCCAGCTGGGGAACGGACAGGCCTTCCTACGAGCAGTACTTC. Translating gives CASWGTDRPSYEQYF.

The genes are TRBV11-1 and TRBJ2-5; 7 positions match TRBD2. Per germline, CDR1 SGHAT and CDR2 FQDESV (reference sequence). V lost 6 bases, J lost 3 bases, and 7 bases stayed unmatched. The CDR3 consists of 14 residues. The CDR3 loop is CASSPRTSKETQYF. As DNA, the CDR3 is TGTGCCAGCAGTCCCAGGACTAGTAAAGAGACCCAGTACTTC.

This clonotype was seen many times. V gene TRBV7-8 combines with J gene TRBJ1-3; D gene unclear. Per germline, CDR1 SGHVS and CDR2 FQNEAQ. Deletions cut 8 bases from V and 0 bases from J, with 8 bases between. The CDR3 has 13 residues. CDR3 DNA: TGTGCCAGCCGCGTCAGCTCTGGAAACACCATATATTTT. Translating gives CASRVSSGNTIYF.

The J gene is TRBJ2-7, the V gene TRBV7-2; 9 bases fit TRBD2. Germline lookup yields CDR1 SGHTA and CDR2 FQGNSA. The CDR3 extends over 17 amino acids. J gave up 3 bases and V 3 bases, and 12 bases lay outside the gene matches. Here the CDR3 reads CASSFVPGTSRSYEQYF. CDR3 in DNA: TGTGCCAGCAGCTTCGTCCCCGGGACTAGCAGGAGCTACGAGCAGTACTTC.

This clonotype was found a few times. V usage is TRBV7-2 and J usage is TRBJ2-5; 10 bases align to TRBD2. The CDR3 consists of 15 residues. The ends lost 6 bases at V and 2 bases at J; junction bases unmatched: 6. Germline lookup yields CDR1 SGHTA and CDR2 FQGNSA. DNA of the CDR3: TGTGCCAGCAGTTCATGGACTAGCGGACAAGAGACCCAGTACTTC. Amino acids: CASSSWTSGQETQYF.

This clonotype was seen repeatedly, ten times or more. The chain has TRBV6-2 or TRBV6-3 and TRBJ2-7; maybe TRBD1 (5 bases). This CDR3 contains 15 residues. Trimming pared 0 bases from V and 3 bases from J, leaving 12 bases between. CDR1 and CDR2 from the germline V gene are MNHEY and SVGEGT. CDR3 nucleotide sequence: TGTGCCAGCAGTTACTCGATTAACAGGTACTACGAGCAGTACTTC. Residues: CASSYSINRYYEQYF.

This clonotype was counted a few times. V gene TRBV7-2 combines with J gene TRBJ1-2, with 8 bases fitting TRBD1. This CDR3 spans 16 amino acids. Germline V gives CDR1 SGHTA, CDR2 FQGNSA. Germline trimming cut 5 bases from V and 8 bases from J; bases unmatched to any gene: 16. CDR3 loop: CASSPVLQGGRVGYTF. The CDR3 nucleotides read TGTGCCAGCAGCCCAGTGCTACAGGGGGGTCGAGTAGGCTACACCTTC.

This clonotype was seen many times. The chain's CDR3 is CASSSTSGIETQYF. The CDR3 region has the DNA TGTGCCAGCAGCTCGACTAGCGGGATTGAGACCCAGTACTTC. The V gene is TRBV11-2, the J gene TRBJ2-5; TRBD2 agrees at 11 bases. Germline values: CDR1 SGHAT, CDR2 FQNNGV. Trimming at V came to 4 bases and at J to 5 bases, leaving 3 bases not matched to a gene. The CDR3 is 14 residues long.

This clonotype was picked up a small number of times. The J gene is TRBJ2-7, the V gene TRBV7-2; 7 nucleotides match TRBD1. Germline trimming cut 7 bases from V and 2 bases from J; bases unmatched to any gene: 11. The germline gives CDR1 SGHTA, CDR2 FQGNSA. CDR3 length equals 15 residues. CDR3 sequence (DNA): TGTGCCAGCACCGGCGTCGGACAGGCCCCCTACGAGCAGTACTTC. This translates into CASTGVGQAPYEQYF.

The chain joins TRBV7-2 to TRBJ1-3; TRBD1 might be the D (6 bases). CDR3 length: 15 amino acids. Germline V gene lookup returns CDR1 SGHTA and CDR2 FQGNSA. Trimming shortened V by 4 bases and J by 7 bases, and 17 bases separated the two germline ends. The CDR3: CASSYPGEVLNTIYF. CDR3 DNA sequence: TGTGCCAGCAGCTACCCAGGGGAAGTCCTGAACACCATATATTTT.

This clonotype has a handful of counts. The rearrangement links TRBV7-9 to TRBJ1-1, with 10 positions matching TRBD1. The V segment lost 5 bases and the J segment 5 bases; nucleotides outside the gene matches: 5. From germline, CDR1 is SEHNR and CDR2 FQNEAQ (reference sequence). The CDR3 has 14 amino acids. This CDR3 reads CASSPGTGVTEAFF. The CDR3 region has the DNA TGTGCCAGCAGCCCCGGGACAGGGGTTACTGAAGCTTTCTTT.

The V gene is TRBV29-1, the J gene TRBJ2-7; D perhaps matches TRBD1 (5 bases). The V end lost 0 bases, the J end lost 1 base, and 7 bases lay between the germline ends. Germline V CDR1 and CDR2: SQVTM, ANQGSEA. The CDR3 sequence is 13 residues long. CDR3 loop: CSVEDDSSYEQYF. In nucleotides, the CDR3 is TGCAGCGTTGAAGACGACAGTTCCTACGAGCAGTACTTC.

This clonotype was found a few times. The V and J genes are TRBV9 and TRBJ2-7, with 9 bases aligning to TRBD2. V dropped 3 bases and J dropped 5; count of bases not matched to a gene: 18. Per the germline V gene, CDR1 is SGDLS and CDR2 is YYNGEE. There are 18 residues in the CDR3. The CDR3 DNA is TGTGCCAGCAGCGAAGGTAGCGGGAGTTTTAGTATGAGAGACGAGCAGTACTTC. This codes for CASSEGSGSFSMRDEQYF.

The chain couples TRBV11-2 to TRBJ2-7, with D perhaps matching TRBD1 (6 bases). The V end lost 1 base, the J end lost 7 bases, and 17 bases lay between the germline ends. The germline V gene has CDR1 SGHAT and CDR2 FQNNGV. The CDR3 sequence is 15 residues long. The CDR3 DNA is TGTGCCAGCAGCTTAGTGGACAGAACATCTAGGGAGCAGTACTTC. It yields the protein CASSLVDRTSREQYF.

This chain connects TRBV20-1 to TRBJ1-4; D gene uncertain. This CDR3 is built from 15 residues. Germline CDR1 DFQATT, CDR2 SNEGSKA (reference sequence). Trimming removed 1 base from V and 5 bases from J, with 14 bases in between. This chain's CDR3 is CSARGPSSSNEKLFF. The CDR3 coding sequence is TGCAGTGCTAGAGGTCCGAGCAGCTCCAATGAAAAACTGTTTTTT.

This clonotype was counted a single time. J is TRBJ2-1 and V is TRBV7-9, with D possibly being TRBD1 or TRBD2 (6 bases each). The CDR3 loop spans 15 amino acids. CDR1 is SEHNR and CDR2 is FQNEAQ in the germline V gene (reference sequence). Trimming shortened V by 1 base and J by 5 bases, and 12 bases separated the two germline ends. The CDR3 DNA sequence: TGTGCCAGCAGCTTAGAGCAGAGGGGGGACAATGAGCAGTTCTTC. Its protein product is CASSLEQRGDNEQFF.

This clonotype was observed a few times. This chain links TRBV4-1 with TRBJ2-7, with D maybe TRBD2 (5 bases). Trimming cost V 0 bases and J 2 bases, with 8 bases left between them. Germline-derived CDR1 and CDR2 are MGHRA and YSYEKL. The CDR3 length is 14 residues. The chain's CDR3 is CASSQDLAPYEQYF. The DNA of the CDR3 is TGCGCCAGCAGCCAAGATCTAGCACCCTACGAGCAGTACTTC.

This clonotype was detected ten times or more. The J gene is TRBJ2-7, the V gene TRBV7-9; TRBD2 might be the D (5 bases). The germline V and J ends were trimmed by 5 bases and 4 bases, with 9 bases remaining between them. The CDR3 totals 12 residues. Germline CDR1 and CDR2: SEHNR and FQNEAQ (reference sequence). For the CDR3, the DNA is TGTGCCAGCAGCCACGGGGATTACGAGCAGTACTTC. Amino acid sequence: CASSHGDYEQYF.

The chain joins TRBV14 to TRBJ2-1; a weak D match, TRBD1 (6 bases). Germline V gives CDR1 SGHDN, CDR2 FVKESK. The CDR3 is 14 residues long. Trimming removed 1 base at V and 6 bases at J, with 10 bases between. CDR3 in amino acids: CASSQVRGSNEQFF. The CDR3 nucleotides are TGTGCCAGCAGCCAAGTTAGGGGGAGCAATGAGCAGTTCTTC.

CDR3 region: CASSPTTGGVEQYF. CDR3 DNA: TGTGCCAGCAGCCCCACCACGGGGGGCGTCGAGCAGTACTTC. The genes are TRBV7-3 and TRBJ2-7; D possibly corresponds to TRBD2 (7 bases). This CDR3 contains 14 residues. The V end lost 5 bases, the J end lost 6 bases, and 17 bases lay between the germline ends. Germline V gives CDR1 SGHTA, CDR2 FQGTGA. The full variable domain, in which reference TRBV7-3 and TRBJ2-7 provide the parts outside the CDR3, is GAGVSQTPSNKVTEKGKYVELRCDPISGHTALYWYRQSLGQGPEFLIYFQGTGAADDSGLPNDRFFAVRPEGSVSTLKIQRTERGDSAVYLCASSPTTGGVEQYFGPGTRLTVT.

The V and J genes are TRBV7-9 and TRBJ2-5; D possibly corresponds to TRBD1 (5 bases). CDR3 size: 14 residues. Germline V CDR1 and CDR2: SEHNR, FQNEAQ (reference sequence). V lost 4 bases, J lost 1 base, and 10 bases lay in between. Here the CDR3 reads CASSSRVPQETQYF. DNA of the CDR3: TGTGCCAGCAGCTCCAGGGTGCCCCAAGAGACCCAGTACTTC.

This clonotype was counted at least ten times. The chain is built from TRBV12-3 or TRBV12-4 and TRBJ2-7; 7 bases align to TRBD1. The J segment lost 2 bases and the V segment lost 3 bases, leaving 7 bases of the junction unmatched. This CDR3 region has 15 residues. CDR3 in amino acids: CASSLERGQAYEQYF. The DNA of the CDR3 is TGTGCCAGCAGTTTGGAGCGTGGACAGGCCTACGAGCAGTACTTC.

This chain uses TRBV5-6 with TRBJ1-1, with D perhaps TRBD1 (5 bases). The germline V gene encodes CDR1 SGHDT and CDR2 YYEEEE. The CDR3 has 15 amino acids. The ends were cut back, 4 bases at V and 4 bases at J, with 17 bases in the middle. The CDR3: CASSLNGGFGTEAFF. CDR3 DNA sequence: TGTGCCAGCAGCCTTAACGGGGGATTCGGCACTGAAGCTTTCTTT.

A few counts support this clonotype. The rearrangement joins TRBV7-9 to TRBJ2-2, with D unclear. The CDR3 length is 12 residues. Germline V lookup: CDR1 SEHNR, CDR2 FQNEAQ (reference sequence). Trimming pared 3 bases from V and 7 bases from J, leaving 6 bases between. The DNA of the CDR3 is TGTGCCAGCAGCTTTAGACACGGGGAGCTGTTTTTT. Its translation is CASSFRHGELFF. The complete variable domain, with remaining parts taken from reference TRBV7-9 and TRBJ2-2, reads DTGVSQNPRHKITKRGQNVTFRCDPISEHNRLYWYRQTLGQGPEFLTYFQNEAQLEKSRLLSDRFSAERPKGSFSTLEIQRTEQGDSAMYLCASSFRHGELFFGEGSRLTVL.

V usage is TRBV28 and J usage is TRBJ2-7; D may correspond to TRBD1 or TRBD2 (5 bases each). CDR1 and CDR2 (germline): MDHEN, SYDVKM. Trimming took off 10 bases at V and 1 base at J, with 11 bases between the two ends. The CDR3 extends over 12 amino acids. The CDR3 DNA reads TGTGCCACCCGAGGGGAGTCCTACGAGCAGTACTTC. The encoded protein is CATRGESYEQYF.

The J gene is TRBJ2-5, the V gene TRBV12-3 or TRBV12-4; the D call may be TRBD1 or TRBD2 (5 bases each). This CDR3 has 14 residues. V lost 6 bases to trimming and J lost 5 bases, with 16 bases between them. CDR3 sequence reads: CASSPVGVRETQYF. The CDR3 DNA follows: TGTGCCAGCAGCCCCGTGGGGGTTCGGGAGACCCAGTACTTC.

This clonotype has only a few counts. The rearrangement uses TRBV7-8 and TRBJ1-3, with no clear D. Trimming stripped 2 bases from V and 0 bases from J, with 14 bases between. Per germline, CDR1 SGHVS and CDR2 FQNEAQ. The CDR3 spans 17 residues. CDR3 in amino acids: CASSLPIVPRSGNTIYF. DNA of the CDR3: TGTGCCAGCAGCTTACCTATTGTTCCCCGCTCTGGAAACACCATATATTTT. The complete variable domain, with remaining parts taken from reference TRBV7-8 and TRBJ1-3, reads GAGVSQSPRYKVAKRGQDVALRCDPISGHVSLFWYQQALGQGPEFLTYFQNEAQLDKSGLPSDRFFAERPEGSVSTLKIQRTQQEDSAVYLCASSLPIVPRSGNTIYFGEGSWLTVV.

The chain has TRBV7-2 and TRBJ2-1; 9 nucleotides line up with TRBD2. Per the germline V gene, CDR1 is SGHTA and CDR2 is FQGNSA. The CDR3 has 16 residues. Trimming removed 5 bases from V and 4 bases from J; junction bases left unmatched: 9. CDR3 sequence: CASSQTGTSRYNEQFF. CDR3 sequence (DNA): TGTGCCAGCAGCCAAACCGGGACTAGCAGATACAATGAGCAGTTCTTC.